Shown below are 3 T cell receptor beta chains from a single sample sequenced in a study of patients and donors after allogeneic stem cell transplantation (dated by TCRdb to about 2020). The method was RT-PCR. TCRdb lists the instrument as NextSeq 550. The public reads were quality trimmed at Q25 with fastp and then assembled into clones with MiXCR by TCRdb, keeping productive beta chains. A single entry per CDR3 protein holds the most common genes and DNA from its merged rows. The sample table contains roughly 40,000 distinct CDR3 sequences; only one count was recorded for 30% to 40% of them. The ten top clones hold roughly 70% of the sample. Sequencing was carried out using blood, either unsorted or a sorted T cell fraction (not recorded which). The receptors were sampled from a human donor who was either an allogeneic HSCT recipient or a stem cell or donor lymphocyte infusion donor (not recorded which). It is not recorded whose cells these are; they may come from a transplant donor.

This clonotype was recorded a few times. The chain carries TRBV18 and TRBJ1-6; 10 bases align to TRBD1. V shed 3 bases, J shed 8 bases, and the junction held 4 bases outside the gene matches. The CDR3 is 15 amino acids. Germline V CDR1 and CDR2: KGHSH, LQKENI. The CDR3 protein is CASSPIGQGDSPLHF. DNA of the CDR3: TGTGCCAGCTCACCGATCGGACAGGGGGATTCACCCCTCCACTTT.

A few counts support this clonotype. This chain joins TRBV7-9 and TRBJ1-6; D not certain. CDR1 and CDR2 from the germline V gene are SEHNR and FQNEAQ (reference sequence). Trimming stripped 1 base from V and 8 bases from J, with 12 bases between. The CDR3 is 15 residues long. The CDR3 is CASSLEGFWDSPLHF. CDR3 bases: TGTGCCAGCAGCTTAGAAGGGTTCTGGGATTCACCCCTCCACTTT.

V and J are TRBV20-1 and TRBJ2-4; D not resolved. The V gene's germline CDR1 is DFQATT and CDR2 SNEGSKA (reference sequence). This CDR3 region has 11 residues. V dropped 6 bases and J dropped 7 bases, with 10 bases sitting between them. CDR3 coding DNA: TGCAGTGCCCATGGAGATAACATTCAGTACTTC. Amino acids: CSAHGDNIQYF.